This T cell receptor beta chain emerged from a study of T cell changes during pregnancy in multiple sclerosis. The protocol was immunoSEQ multiplex PCR, while the TCRdb copy is restricted to in-frame clones and leaves out a portion. The repertoire holds 35,000 or so clones, with roughly 91% as singletons. Sample: peripheral blood, taken in the second trimester of pregnancy. This clonotype was obtained from a female donor in good health, enrolled as a control in a pregnancy study.

CDR3 amino acids: CASNSRVSGNTIYF. The DNA of the CDR3 is TGTGCCAGCAATAGCAGGGTCAGTGGAAACACCATATATTTT. The chain is built from TRBV2 and TRBJ1-3; perhaps TRBD1 as D (5 bases). V dropped 7 bases and J dropped 3 bases, with 13 bases sitting between them. Looked up from germline, CDR1 is SNHLY and CDR2 is FYNNEI. This CDR3 comprises 14 residues.